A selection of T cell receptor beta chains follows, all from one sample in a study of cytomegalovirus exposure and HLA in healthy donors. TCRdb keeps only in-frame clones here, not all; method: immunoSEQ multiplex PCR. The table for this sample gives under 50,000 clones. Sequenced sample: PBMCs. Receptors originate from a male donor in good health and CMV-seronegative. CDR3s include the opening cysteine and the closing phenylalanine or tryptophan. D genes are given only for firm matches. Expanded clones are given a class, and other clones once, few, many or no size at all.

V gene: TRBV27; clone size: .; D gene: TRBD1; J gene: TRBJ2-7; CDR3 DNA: TGTGCCAGCAGTACCCTACAGGGGACGAGCTACGAGCAGTACTTC; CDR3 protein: CASSTLQGTSYEQYF
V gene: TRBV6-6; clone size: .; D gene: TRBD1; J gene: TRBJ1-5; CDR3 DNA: TGTGCCAGCAGTCACAGGGGGGATCAGCCCCAGCATTTT; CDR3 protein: CASSHRGDQPQHF
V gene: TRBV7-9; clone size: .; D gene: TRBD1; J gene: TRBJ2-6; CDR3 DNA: TGTGCCAGCAGCCCCGGACAGGGTAGCGTCTCTGGGGCCAACGTCCTGACTTTC; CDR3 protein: CASSPGQGSVSGANVLTF
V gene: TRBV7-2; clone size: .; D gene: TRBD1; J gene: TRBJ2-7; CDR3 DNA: TGTGCCAGCAGCCGACCGGGACAGGGGTTCCACGAGCAGTACTTC; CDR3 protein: CASSRPGQGFHEQYF
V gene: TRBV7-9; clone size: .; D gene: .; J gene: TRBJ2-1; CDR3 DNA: TGTGCCAGCAGCTTATCAGGGGACAATGAGCAGTTCTTC; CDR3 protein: CASSLSGDNEQFF
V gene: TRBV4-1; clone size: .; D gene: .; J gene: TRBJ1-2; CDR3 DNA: TGCGCCAGCAGCCAAGAGGAGGGACTGGACTATGGCTACACCTTC; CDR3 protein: CASSQEEGLDYGYTF
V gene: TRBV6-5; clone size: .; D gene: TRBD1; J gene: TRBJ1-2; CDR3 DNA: TGTGCCAGCAGTCCCCATACGGGACAGGGAAGAGGCTACACCTTC; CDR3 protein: CASSPHTGQGRGYTF
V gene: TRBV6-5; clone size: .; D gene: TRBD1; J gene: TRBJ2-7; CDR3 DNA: TGTGCCAGCAGTGAAGGGGACAGGGACTACGAGCAGTACTTC; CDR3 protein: CASSEGDRDYEQYF
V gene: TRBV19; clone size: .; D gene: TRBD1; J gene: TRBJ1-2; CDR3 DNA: TGTGCCAGTAGCTTTACAGGGGTTAGCGATGGCTACACCTTC; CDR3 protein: CASSFTGVSDGYTF
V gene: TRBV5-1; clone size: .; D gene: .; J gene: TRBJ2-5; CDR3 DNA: TGCGCCAGCAGCTTAAACTACCAAGAGACCCAGTACTTC; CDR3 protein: CASSLNYQETQYF
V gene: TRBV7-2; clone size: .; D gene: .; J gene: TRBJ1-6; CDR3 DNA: TGTGCCAGCAGCTCTCCGCGGGGCTCCTATAATTCACCCCTCCACTTT; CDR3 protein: CASSSPRGSYNSPLHF
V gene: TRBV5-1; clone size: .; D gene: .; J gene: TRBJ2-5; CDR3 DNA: TGCGCCAGCAGCGTAAACACAAAAGAGACCCAGTACTTC; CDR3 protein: CASSVNTKETQYF
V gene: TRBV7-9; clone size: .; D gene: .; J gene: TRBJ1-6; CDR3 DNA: TGTGCCAGCAGCTTACCGAGGAGTAATTCACCCCTCCACTTT; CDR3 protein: CASSLPRSNSPLHF
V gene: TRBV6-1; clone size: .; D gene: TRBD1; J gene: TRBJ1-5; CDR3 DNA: TGTGCCAGCAGTGCGGCAGGGGGCGGTCAGCCCCAGCATTTT; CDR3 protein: CASSAAGGGQPQHF
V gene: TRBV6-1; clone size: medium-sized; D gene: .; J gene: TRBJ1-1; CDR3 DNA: TGTGCCAGCGGCCGGAAGGACTCGACTGAAGCTTTCTTT; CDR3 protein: CASGRKDSTEAFF
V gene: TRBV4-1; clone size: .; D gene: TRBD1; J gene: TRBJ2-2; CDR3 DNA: TGCGCCTGCCGGACAGGGGAATTCGCCGGGGAGCTGTTTTTT; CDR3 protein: CACRTGEFAGELFF
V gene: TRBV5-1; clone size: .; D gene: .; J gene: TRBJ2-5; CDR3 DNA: TGCGCCAGCTGCGGGACGGGAGAGACCCAGTACTTC; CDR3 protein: CASCGTGETQYF
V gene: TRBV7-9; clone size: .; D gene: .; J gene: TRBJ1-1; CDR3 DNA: TGTGCCAGCAGCTTAGGGGGAGCGAACACTGAAGCTTTCTTT; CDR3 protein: CASSLGGANTEAFF
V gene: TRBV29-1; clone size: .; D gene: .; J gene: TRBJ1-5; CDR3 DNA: TGCAGCGTGCGAGAAACAGTCAATCAGCCCCAGCATTTT; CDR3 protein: CSVRETVNQPQHF
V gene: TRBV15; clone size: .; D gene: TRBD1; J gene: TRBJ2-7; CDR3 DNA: TGTGCCACCAGGAGGGACAGGGGGCTATACGAGCAGTACTTC; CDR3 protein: CATRRDRGLYEQYF
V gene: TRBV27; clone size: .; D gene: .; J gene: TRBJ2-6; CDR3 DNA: TGTGCCAGCAGTTCGGGGTCTGGGGCCAACGTCCTGACTTTC; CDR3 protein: CASSSGSGANVLTF
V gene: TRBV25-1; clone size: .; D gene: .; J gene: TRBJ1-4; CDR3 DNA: TGTGCCAGCAGTGACGGGGGGACGTCTAATGAAAAACTGTTTTTT; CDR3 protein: CASSDGGTSNEKLFF
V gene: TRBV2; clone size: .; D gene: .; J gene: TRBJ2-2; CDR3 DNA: TGTGCCAGCAGTGAACAGTCAGACCCGAGGACCGGGGAGCTGTTTTTT; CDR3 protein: CASSEQSDPRTGELFF
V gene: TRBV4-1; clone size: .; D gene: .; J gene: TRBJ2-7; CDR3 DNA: TGCGCCAGCAGCCAAGAATCCCTGGGACTTCAACCCTACGAGCAGTACTTC; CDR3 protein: CASSQESLGLQPYEQYF
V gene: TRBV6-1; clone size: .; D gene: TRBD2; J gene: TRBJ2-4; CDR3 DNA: TGTGCCAGCAGTGCCGGGACTAGCATCCAGTACTTC; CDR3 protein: CASSAGTSIQYF
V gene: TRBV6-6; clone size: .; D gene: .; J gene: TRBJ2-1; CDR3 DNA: TGTGCCAGCACCCGTGAGGGCACCTACAATGAGCAGTTCTTC; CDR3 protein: CASTREGTYNEQFF